A single sample gave rise to the 13 T cell receptor beta chains below, sequenced in a study of response to subunit inactivated influenza vaccine. One entry per CDR3 protein results from TCRdb running MiXCR on the RT-PCR reads. Here the sample spans 560,000 or so distinct CDR3 sequences, under 9% being singletons. The specimen was PBMCs from blood, collected around 25 months after vaccination. The source of these receptors is a man between 50 and 69 years old who received an inactivated influenza vaccine.

This clonotype was observed many times. V and J are TRBV5-1 and TRBJ1-1; 11 nucleotides agree with TRBD1. This CDR3 contains 12 residues. CDR1 and CDR2 from the germline V gene are SGHRS and YFSETQ. J lost 10 bases, V lost 4 bases, and 3 bases had no gene match. CDR3 region: CASSTGQGAAFF. The CDR3 coding sequence is TGCGCCAGCAGCACTGGACAGGGGGCAGCTTTCTTT.

This clonotype has at least ten counts. The CDR3 DNA follows: TGCAGCGTTGAAAAGGGGTACTATGGCTACACCTTC. Protein product: CSVEKGYYGYTF. The gene calls are TRBV29-1 and TRBJ1-2; D perhaps matches TRBD1 (5 bases). The germline V and J ends were trimmed by 2 bases and 3 bases, with 7 bases remaining between them. The CDR3 is 12 amino acids. Per the germline V gene, CDR1 is SQVTM and CDR2 is ANQGSEA.

This clonotype appeared a few times. CDR3 nucleotides: TGTGCCAGCAGCTCTCGAGGACTAGCGGGCATAAACAATGAGCAGTTCTTC. The encoded protein is CASSSRGLAGINNEQFF. The chain has TRBV11-3 and TRBJ2-1, with 11 nucleotides matching TRBD2. CDR1 and CDR2 (germline): SGHNT, YENEEA. The CDR3 has 17 amino acids. The V and J ends lost 4 bases and 5 bases, in that order; junction bases with no gene match: 10.

V and J are TRBV10-3 and TRBJ1-2; D uncertain. CDR3 size: 14 residues. Per germline, CDR1 ENHRY and CDR2 SYGVKD. Trimming removed 3 bases at V and 0 bases at J, with 8 bases between. In DNA, the CDR3 is TGTGCCATCAGTGAATTCAGTTCTAACTATGGCTACACCTTC. This codes for CAISEFSSNYGYTF.

This chain joins TRBV27 and TRBJ2-7; 8 bases are shared with TRBD1. Trimming cost V 0 bases and J 3 bases; bases outside gene matches: 7. This CDR3 has 16 amino acids. CDR1 and CDR2 (germline): MNHEY, SMNVEV (reference sequence). The CDR3 coding sequence is TGTGCCAGCAGTTTATCCGGGCCCACAGGGGGCTACGAGCAGTACTTC. It yields the protein CASSLSGPTGGYEQYF.

The chain couples TRBV11-2 to TRBJ2-2; a weak D match, TRBD1 (6 bases). This CDR3 spans 18 amino acids. Germline CDR1 reads SGHAT; CDR2 reads FQNNGV. The ends were cut back, 1 base at V and 5 bases at J, with 20 bases in the middle. The CDR3 protein is CASSLVVGFTGRTGELFF. CDR3 nucleotide sequence: TGTGCCAGCAGCTTAGTGGTTGGTTTCACAGGGCGGACCGGGGAGCTGTTTTTT.

This clonotype has a handful of counts. J is TRBJ2-3 and V is TRBV7-2; 8 bases line up with TRBD2. The CDR3 contains 17 residues. In germline, CDR1 is SGHTA, CDR2 FQGNSA. J lost 5 bases, V lost 0 bases, and 10 bases had no gene match. The CDR3 DNA follows: TGTGCCAGCAGCTTAGCCTTAGGGCCAGCGGGAGTAGATACGCAGTATTTT. This codes for CASSLALGPAGVDTQYF.

This clonotype was observed at least ten times. The chain recombines TRBV5-1 with TRBJ1-4; 8 bases fit TRBD1. The CDR3 totals 14 residues. Germline V gives CDR1 SGHRS, CDR2 YFSETQ. The V gene end was trimmed by 6 bases and the J gene end by 3 bases; junction bases not matched to a gene: 4. CDR3 loop: CASTGDRPNEKLFF. For the CDR3, the DNA is TGCGCCAGCACCGGGGACAGGCCTAATGAAAAACTGTTTTTT. The full variable domain, rest sourced from reference TRBV5-1 and TRBJ1-4, is KAGVTQTPRYLIKTRGQQVTLSCSPISGHRSVSWYQQTPGQGLQFLFEYFSETQRNKGNFPGRFSGRQFSNSRSEMNVSTLELGDSALYLCASTGDRPNEKLFFGSGTQLSVL.

This chain links TRBV7-2 with TRBJ2-7; 8 positions agree with TRBD2. Germline CDR1 reads SGHTA; CDR2 reads FQGNSA. V trimming: 5 bases; J trimming: 2 bases; junction bases outside the gene matches: 5. The CDR3 length is 14 residues. The CDR3 loop is CASSNTGGAYEQYF. In DNA form, the CDR3 reads TGTGCCAGCAGCAACACGGGGGGGGCCTACGAGCAGTACTTC.

This clonotype was picked up many times. The chain uses TRBV20-1 and TRBJ1-3; 9 nucleotides align to TRBD1. Losses at the gene ends were 5 bases for V and 5 bases for J; bases not matched to a gene: 7. This CDR3 contains 14 residues. Per germline, CDR1 DFQATT and CDR2 SNEGSKA (reference sequence). This chain's CDR3 is CSAVKQGARNTIYF. CDR3 DNA sequence: TGCAGTGCTGTAAAACAGGGGGCCAGAAACACCATATATTTT.

This clonotype was counted only a few times. The chain couples TRBV29-1 to TRBJ2-7; TRBD2 agrees at 13 bases. This CDR3 is 16 amino acids long. The V gene end was trimmed by 5 bases and the J gene end by 3 bases; junction bases not matched to a gene: 10. Germline CDR1 reads SQVTM; CDR2 reads ANQGSEA. CDR3 protein: CSVFITGTSGIYEQYF. DNA for the CDR3: TGCAGCGTTTTTATTACCGGGACTAGCGGGATCTACGAGCAGTACTTC.

Notes on this clonotype: The junction differs from germline at one of its ends, possibly a read error. CDR3 sequence: CRTEWDTKQDTQYF. The CDR3 coding sequence is TGCAGGACCGAATGGGACACCAAACAAGATACCCAGTACTTC. The chain uses TRBV29-1 and TRBJ2-5; D might be TRBD1 (6 bases). Germline V lookup: CDR1 SQVTM, CDR2 ANQGSEA. This CDR3 region has 14 residues.

This clonotype has at least ten counts. The CDR3 DNA sequence: TGCAGCGTCCCGTGGGGCAATGAGCAGTTCTTC. It codes for CSVPWGNEQFF. The chain has TRBV29-1 and TRBJ2-1; D unclear. This CDR3 comprises 11 residues. Deletions cut 6 bases from V and 6 bases from J, with 9 bases between. Per the germline V gene, CDR1 is SQVTM and CDR2 is ANQGSEA.